These 2 T cell receptor beta chains originate from one sample sequenced in a study of cytomegalovirus exposure and HLA in healthy donors. Produced via immunoSEQ multiplex PCR; TCRdb's table is partial and in-frame only. In the table there are approximately 130,000 clones, approximately 87% of which are singletons. Sequencing was performed on PBMCs. The origin of the receptors is a woman in her twenties or thirties in good health and CMV-seronegative.

The V gene is TRBV5-6, the J gene TRBJ1-2, with 9 nucleotides matching TRBD1. This CDR3 spans 17 amino acids. V shed 0 bases and J 3 bases; nucleotides not matched to a gene: 9. The germline CDR1 and CDR2 sequences are SGHDT and YYEEEE. CDR3 protein: CASSLGGRTGGDYGYTF. DNA for the CDR3: TGTGCCAGCAGCTTGGGAGGGCGTACAGGGGGCGACTATGGCTACACCTTC.

This chain connects TRBV7-9 to TRBJ1-4; a possible D gene is TRBD1 (6 bases). Germline V gene lookup returns CDR1 SEHNR and CDR2 FQNEAQ (reference sequence). The CDR3 spans 13 residues. V was pared by 5 bases and J by 6 bases, with 10 bases between. The CDR3 protein is CASSVGQYEKLFF. The CDR3 DNA reads as TGTGCCAGCAGCGTTGGACAGTATGAAAAACTGTTTTTT.